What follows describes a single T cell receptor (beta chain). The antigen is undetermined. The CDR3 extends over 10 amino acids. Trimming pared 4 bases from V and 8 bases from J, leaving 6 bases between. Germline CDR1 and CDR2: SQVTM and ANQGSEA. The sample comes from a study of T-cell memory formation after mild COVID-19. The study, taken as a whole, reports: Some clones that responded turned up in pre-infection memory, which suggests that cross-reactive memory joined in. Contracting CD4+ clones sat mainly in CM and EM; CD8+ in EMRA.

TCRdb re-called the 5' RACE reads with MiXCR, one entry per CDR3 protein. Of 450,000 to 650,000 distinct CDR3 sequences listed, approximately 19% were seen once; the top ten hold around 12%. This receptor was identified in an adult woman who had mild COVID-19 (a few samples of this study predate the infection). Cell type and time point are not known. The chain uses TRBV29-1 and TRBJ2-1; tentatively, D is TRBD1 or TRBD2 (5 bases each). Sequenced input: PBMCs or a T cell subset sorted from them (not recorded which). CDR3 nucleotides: TGCAGCGTTGTGGGGGATGAGCAGTTCTTC. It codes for CSVVGDEQFF.